This T cell receptor (beta chain) was retrieved from a study of cytomegalovirus exposure and HLA in healthy donors. Notes on the study in general: Most TCR sequences showed up rarely, but some public TCRs showed up in many donors.

CDR3 length: 14 residues. Trimming took 4 bases from V and 9 from J; bases not matched to a gene: 4. Germline CDR1 reads MNHNS; CDR2 reads SASEGT. Regarding this clone: Its antigen is unknown.

The PCR had 60 Vbeta and 13 Jbeta primers. In the authors' methods: A later analysis tallied 80 million to 100 million unique TCR beta chains, about 12 million of them shared. Some clones are missing from TCRdb's copy, which holds only in-frame ones; the method was immunoSEQ multiplex PCR. The V and J calls and clone size come from that table; D and trimming were worked out from the DNA. This sample has around 220,000 clones, with 75% to 80% found just once. Source material: PBMCs. V is TRBV6-1 and J is TRBJ2-1, with TRBD2 identical over 12 bases. This TCR was recovered from a man younger than 35 in good health and CMV-seronegative. The chain's CDR3 is CASSASGGASEQFF. The CDR3 DNA reads TGTGCCAGCAGTGCTAGCGGGGGGGCCAGTGAGCAGTTCTTC.